This entry lists 20 T cell receptor beta chains sequenced from one sample in a study of type 1 and type 2 diabetes patients. Genomic DNA was the PCR template. Amplification of the beta chain CDR3 used 30 forward and 13 reverse multiplex primers. Using its own MiXCR run on the multiplex PCR reads, TCRdb lists one record per CDR3 protein. The sample shows approximately 260,000 distinct CDR3 sequences, more than 45% of them seen only once. The sample taken for sequencing was peripheral blood mononuclear cells (PBMCs). The receptors here all came from a man younger than 35 with type 2 diabetes.

There are a few counts of this clonotype. V gene TRBV10-3 combines with J gene TRBJ2-5, with D perhaps given as TRBD1 or TRBD2 (7 bases each). The germline V gene has CDR1 ENHRY and CDR2 SYGVKD. The CDR3 runs to 13 residues. Trimming removed 11 bases from V and 5 bases from J, with 18 bases in between. The CDR3 region has the DNA TGTGCCGCCAGGGGGGGGGAGTGCGAGACCCAGTACTTC. Translating gives CAARGGECETQYF.

This chain uses TRBV2 with TRBJ2-3; the D is unclear. Germline V gene lookup returns CDR1 SNHLY and CDR2 FYNNEI. V gave up 10 bases and J gave up 4 bases, with 21 bases separating them. This CDR3 comprises 15 residues. This CDR3 reads CATSRESAWADTQYF. CDR3 DNA: TGTGCCACCAGCAGAGAATCGGCCTGGGCAGATACGCAGTATTTT.

This clonotype came up once. The chain uses TRBV4-2 and TRBJ1-5; D not resolved. CDR1 is LGHNA, CDR2 YNFKEQ, per germline. V was pared by 0 bases and J by 6 bases, with 9 bases between. The CDR3 extends over 14 amino acids. This CDR3 reads CASSQERDLQPQHF. The CDR3 region has the DNA TGTGCCAGCAGCCAAGAAAGGGATCTTCAGCCCCAGCATTTT.

This clonotype was observed a few times. The chain joins TRBV2 to TRBJ1-5; 8 bases line up with TRBD1. Germline CDR1 is SNHLY and CDR2 is FYNNEI. With V trimmed by 4 bases and J by 0 bases, 5 bases remained unmatched. The CDR3 is 16 amino acids. CDR3 DNA sequence: TGTGCCAGCAGTGCGGAGGGACAGGTTAGCAATCAGCCCCAGCATTTT. This translates into CASSAEGQVSNQPQHF.

This clonotype was detected many times. This chain joins TRBV7-3 and TRBJ2-7; TRBD2 is a possible D gene (5 bases). From germline, CDR1 is SGHTA and CDR2 FQGTGA. V was clipped by 5 bases and J by 2 bases, with 7 bases between them. This CDR3 has 12 residues. The CDR3 coding sequence is TGTGCCAGCAGCCCCGGGACCTACGAGCAGTACTTC. Residues: CASSPGTYEQYF.

The chain uses TRBV7-9 and TRBJ2-5; D possibly corresponds to TRBD2 (6 bases). Germline V gene sequence: CDR1 SEHNR, CDR2 FQNEAQ (reference sequence). The CDR3 extends over 14 amino acids. V lost 5 bases to trimming and J lost 0 bases, with 10 bases between them. The CDR3 DNA sequence: TGTGCCAGCAGCCCCGGAGGGCACCAAGAGACCCAGTACTTC. Protein product: CASSPGGHQETQYF.

This clonotype showed up just once. This may arise from a read error, as a much more abundant clone is one base away. The V gene is TRBV10-1, the J gene TRBJ2-7; TRBD1 matches 9 bases. The CDR3 consists of 16 residues. Germline-derived CDR1 and CDR2 are WNHNN and SYGVQD (reference sequence). The CDR3 DNA reads as TGCGCCAGCAGTGAGTCCAAGGGACAGGGCGGGAACGAGCGGTACTTC. Its protein is CASSESKGQGGNERYF.

Concerning this clonotype itself: At one boundary the junction diverges from the germline segment, which might be a read error. The chain combines TRBV11-2 with TRBJ2-3; 9 positions agree with TRBD1. The CDR3 covers 16 residues. Per germline, CDR1 SGHAT and CDR2 FQNNGV. The CDR3 DNA reads as TGTGCCAGCAGCACCAAGACAGGGGGGGGCACAGATACGCGGTATTTT. This codes for CASSTKTGGGTDTRYF.

This chain connects TRBV7-8 to TRBJ2-2, with 12 positions matching TRBD2. The length of the CDR3 is 17 residues. J gave up 7 bases and V 1 base, and 7 bases lay outside the gene matches. Germline V CDR1 and CDR2: SGHVS, FQNEAQ. The CDR3 reads CASSLDLAGGFVGELFF. The DNA of the CDR3 is TGTGCCAGCAGCTTAGACCTAGCGGGGGGGTTCGTCGGGGAGCTGTTTTTT.

This chain links TRBV14 with TRBJ1-1; maybe TRBD1 (6 bases). Germline values: CDR1 SGHDN, CDR2 FVKESK. The CDR3 contains 14 residues. V was cut by 2 bases and J by 6 bases, with 13 bases left in between. The CDR3 region has the DNA TGTGCCAGCAGCCAATCCAGGGGAGGAGCTGAAGCTTTCTTT. It encodes CASSQSRGGAEAFF. The entire variable domain, with the rest obtained from reference TRBV14 and TRBJ1-1, is as follows: EAGVTQFPSHSVIEKGQTVTLRCDPISGHDNLYWYRRVMGKEIKFLLHFVKESKQDESGMPNNRFLAERTGGTYSTLKVQPAELEDSGVYFCASSQSRGGAEAFFGQGTRLTVV.

Many counts were recorded for this clonotype. The V gene is TRBV2, the J gene TRBJ2-7, with a possible D match to TRBD1 (6 bases). CDR1 is SNHLY, CDR2 FYNNEI, per germline. This CDR3 region has 11 residues. Trimming left V 6 bases short and J 7 bases short, with 10 bases between. The CDR3 loop is CASRGRGEQYF. As DNA, the CDR3 is TGTGCCAGCAGGGGCAGGGGAGAGCAGTACTTC.

This clonotype was recorded at least ten times. The rearrangement links TRBV14 to TRBJ1-1; D call uncertain. Per the germline V gene, CDR1 is SGHDN and CDR2 is FVKESK. CDR3 length equals 14 residues. The V end was cut by 0 bases, the J end by 7 bases, with 12 bases between. In DNA form, the CDR3 reads TGTGCCAGCAGCCAAGAAGCCGGGGTCCGTGAAGCTTTCTTT. It encodes CASSQEAGVREAFF.

This chain uses TRBV6-5 with TRBJ2-7; either TRBD1 or TRBD2 may fit D (5 bases each). Trimming took off 6 bases at V and 4 bases at J, with 19 bases between the two ends. The CDR3 is 15 residues long. The germline V gene has CDR1 MNHEY and CDR2 SVGAGI. The DNA for the CDR3 is TGTGCCAGCAGACCTATCCGGGACGGAGGATACGAGCAGTACTTC. It specifies CASRPIRDGGYEQYF.

This chain uses TRBV28 with TRBJ1-2; D is ambiguous. The CDR3 has 16 amino acids. The V gene's germline CDR1 is MDHEN and CDR2 SYDVKM. Trimming left V 4 bases short and J 4 bases short, with 19 bases between. For the CDR3, the DNA is TGTGCCAGCAGTTCCCTTGGGGAGACGCCCGTCTATGGCTACACCTTC. Its protein is CASSSLGETPVYGYTF.

This clonotype was recorded only once. CDR3 protein: CASSSDGGTYNEQFF. As DNA, the CDR3 is TGTGCCAGCAGCTCAGATGGGGGGACGTACAATGAGCAGTTCTTC. The chain is built from TRBV9 and TRBJ2-1, with TRBD2 as a possible D gene (6 bases). Germline V lookup: CDR1 SGDLS, CDR2 YYNGEE. The CDR3 has 15 amino acids. V dropped 4 bases and J dropped 4 bases, with 15 bases sitting between them.

This clonotype has just one count. The chain recombines TRBV5-1 with TRBJ1-2, with D possibly matching TRBD1 (5 bases). The CDR3 loop spans 14 amino acids. CDR1 and CDR2 (germline): SGHRS, YFSETQ. Between the trimmed V and J ends, which lost 3 bases and 4 bases, there was a span of 13 bases. CDR3 nucleotides: TGCGCCAGCAGCTACGGGGACGGTCTCTATGGCTACACCTTC. The encoded protein is CASSYGDGLYGYTF.

The chain has TRBV2 and TRBJ1-2; D is unresolved. This CDR3 is built from 15 residues. Trimming took off 6 bases at V and 5 bases at J, with 19 bases between the two ends. Germline V lookup: CDR1 SNHLY, CDR2 FYNNEI. CDR3 DNA: TGTGCCAGCAGCGCCGCCTTGGCTGGGGTATATGGCTACACCTTC. Protein product: CASSAALAGVYGYTF.

The chain joins TRBV30 to TRBJ1-5, with a possible D match to TRBD1 (5 bases). The CDR3 covers 15 residues. Germline-derived CDR1 and CDR2 are GTSNPN and SVGIG (reference sequence). Trimming shortened V by 2 bases and J by 1 base, and 12 bases separated the two germline ends. DNA of the CDR3: TGTGCCTGGAGTACCCCGCCAGGGAGCAATCAGCCCCAGCATTTT. Translation gives CAWSTPPGSNQPQHF.

This clonotype was detected only once. The chain is built from TRBV3-1 and TRBJ2-1; TRBD2 matches at 8 bases. CDR3 length: 15 residues. The V gene end was trimmed by 6 bases and the J gene end by 5 bases; junction bases not matched to a gene: 9. Germline CDR1 is LGHDT and CDR2 is YNNKEL (reference sequence). The CDR3 DNA follows: TGTGCCAGCAGTCAGACTAGCGTGAAGGACAATGAGCAGTTCTTC. It specifies CASSQTSVKDNEQFF.

This chain joins TRBV7-9 and TRBJ2-7; 7 bases are shared with TRBD2. V gave up 5 bases and J gave up 6 bases; unmatched junction bases: 16. This CDR3 region has 16 residues. CDR1 is SEHNR and CDR2 is FQNEAQ in the germline V gene (reference sequence). CDR3 in amino acids: CASSHAPREDSFEQYF. The CDR3 DNA reads TGTGCCAGCAGCCATGCCCCACGGGAGGACTCTTTCGAGCAGTACTTC.